Below, one T cell receptor (beta chain) is given with its context. Its antigen remains unknown. The data belong to a study of post-analysis software for immune sequencing data. The wider study: Progressive-relapsing, secondary progressive and relapsing-remitting multiple sclerosis were among the disease courses included.

Researchers reported that TCR beta cDNA libraries carried unique molecular identifiers. TCRdb redid the calling of the PCR reads with MiXCR, one entry per CDR3 protein. The sample includes 430,000 or so distinct CDR3 sequences, roughly 38% of them seen just once. From germline, CDR1 is DFQATT and CDR2 SNEGSKA (reference sequence). The trim removed 0 bases at V and 8 bases at J, leaving 3 bases unmatched. This CDR3 contains 15 residues. Points from the study as a whole: By F measure, samples from a shared preparation batch strongly co-clustered. In multiple sclerosis, normalized Chao1 diversity was significantly below that of controls. Among a few TRBV segments more frequent in patients than controls were TRBV5-6, TRBV5-1 and TRBV20-1.

The J gene is TRBJ2-1, the V gene TRBV20-1; TRBD2 matches 14 bases. The sample consisted of blood. This TCR was recovered from a girl aged 2 to 9 with multiple sclerosis. CDR3: CSARDAGLAGDEQFF. CDR3 coding DNA: TGCAGTGCTAGAGACGCGGGACTAGCGGGGGATGAGCAGTTCTTC.